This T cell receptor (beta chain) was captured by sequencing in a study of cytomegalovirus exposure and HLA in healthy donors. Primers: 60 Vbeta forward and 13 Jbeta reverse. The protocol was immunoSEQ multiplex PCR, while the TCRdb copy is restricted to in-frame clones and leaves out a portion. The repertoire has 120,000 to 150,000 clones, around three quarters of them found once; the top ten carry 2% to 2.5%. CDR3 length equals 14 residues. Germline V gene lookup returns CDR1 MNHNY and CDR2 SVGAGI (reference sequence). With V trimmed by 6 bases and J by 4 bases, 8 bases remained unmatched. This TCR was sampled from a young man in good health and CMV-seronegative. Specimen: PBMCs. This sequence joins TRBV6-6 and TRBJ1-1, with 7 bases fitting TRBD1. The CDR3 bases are TGTGCCAGCAGCCACCTCCAGGGGGGCACTGAAGCTTTCTTT. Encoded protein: CASSHLQGGTEAFF.